The rows below give T cell receptor beta chains drawn from one sample of a study of blood T cell repertoires in COVID-19. Produced via immunoSEQ multiplex PCR; TCRdb's table is partial and in-frame only. This table holds roughly 200,000 clones, approximately 86% found once. The specimen sequenced was PBMCs or T cells enriched from blood (not recorded which). The source of these receptors is an older woman with acute COVID-19. Each CDR3 is given without its conserved first and last residue.

j_call	v_call	cdr3_aa
TRBJ1-2	TRBV19	ASRRQGAEYGYT
TRBJ1-2	TRBV30	AWSADGNYGYT
TRBJ2-1	TRBV9	ASSSTFYNEQF
TRBJ1-3	TRBV7-2	ASSLGGTGAPGNTIY
TRBJ1-2	TRBV27	ASSRLPGGGYGYT
TRBJ2-6	TRBV6-2/TRBV6-3	ASSSWRRSEANVLT
TRBJ1-2	TRBV5-4	ASSLDRANDGYT
TRBJ2-3	TRBV25-1	ASSDLRQFTDTQY
TRBJ2-1	TRBV10-2	ASSEGLAGGPLLNEQF
TRBJ2-1	TRBV5-1	ASSLDTSGNEQF
TRBJ1-2	TRBV5-4	ASSLQSNYGYT
TRBJ1-6	TRBV5-3	ARSFEDRDNSPLH
TRBJ2-7	TRBV3-1/TRBV3-2	ASSPRGILYEQY
TRBJ1-6	TRBV9	ASSVETGLDNSPLH
TRBJ2-2	TRBV28	ANSRGQAGGELF
TRBJ2-7	TRBV29-1	SVGTSAFYEQY
TRBJ2-2	TRBV5-6	ASSLVAGRTGELF
TRBJ2-7	TRBV3-1/TRBV3-2	ASSQFYYEQY
TRBJ2-7	TRBV7-6	ASSSPKGGGEQY
TRBJ2-3	TRBV29-1	SVGRTTEDTQY
TRBJ2-5	TRBV9	ASSPQVTQETQY
TRBJ2-5	TRBV3-1/TRBV3-2	ASSQGGTPQETQY
TRBJ1-1	TRBV11-3	ASSEGADTEAF
TRBJ2-1	TRBV29-1	SVERWTADNEQF
TRBJ2-2	TRBV18	ASSPLRASDTGELF
TRBJ2-5	TRBV27	ASSLGTGGAETQY
TRBJ1-1	TRBV18	ASSPQGIAGRTEAF
TRBJ1-3	TRBV30	ACHDSGNTIY
TRBJ2-2	TRBV11-3	ATNEGNTGELF